One sample yielded the 10 T cell receptor beta chains listed below, sequenced in a study of shared clonotypes between healthy human individuals (dated by TCRdb to the early 2020s). Library construction relied on the immunoSEQ multiplex PCR assay. TCRdb obtained this table from immuneACCESS and retained in-frame rearrangements with V and J assigned. These tables miss some clones; where compared with another copy, unresolved V genes account for less than half of the shortfall, and the remainder is unexplained. Here the sample has some 980,000 clones; about three quarters occur a single time. Approximately 1.5% of the sample is in the top ten clones. The source material was memory CD4+ T cells sorted from blood. The sample's cell subset or site label, decoded: CD45RA-negative fraction. These TCRs come from a young man in good health.

The chain is built from TRBV11-3 and TRBJ2-3; a weak D match, TRBD1 (6 bases). Trimming removed 1 base at V and 1 base at J, with 9 bases between. CDR3 length: 15 residues. CDR1 and CDR2 from the germline V gene are SGHNT and YENEEA. CDR3 DNA: TGTGCCAGCAGCTTAGGGTCAGGGGGCACAGATACGCAGTATTTT. The encoded protein is CASSLGSGGTDTQYF.

The gene calls are TRBV5-1 and TRBJ2-3; D is tentatively TRBD1 or TRBD2 (6 bases each). The V gene lost 0 bases and the J gene lost 6 bases, with 17 bases spanning the gap. This CDR3 is built from 16 residues. The germline CDR1 and CDR2 sequences are SGHRS and YFSETQ. CDR3 amino acids: CASSLVGGAFLDTQYF. For the CDR3, the DNA is TGCGCCAGCAGCTTGGTGGGGGGCGCATTCCTTGATACGCAGTATTTT.

The V call is TRBV6-5, the J call TRBJ2-7; 11 bases agree with TRBD2. Germline V gives CDR1 MNHEY, CDR2 SVGAGI. The V segment lost 0 bases and the J segment 2 bases; nucleotides outside the gene matches: 3. The CDR3 covers 16 residues. CDR3 DNA sequence: TGTGCCAGCAGTTACTCCGTGACTAGCGGGACCTACGAGCAGTACTTC. Its translation: CASSYSVTSGTYEQYF.

The chain recombines TRBV6-6 with TRBJ2-2; D is unclear. Trimming removed 6 bases from V and 1 base from J, with 12 bases in between. This CDR3 is built from 15 residues. Per the germline V gene, CDR1 is MNHNY and CDR2 is SVGAGI (reference sequence). The DNA for the CDR3 is TGTGCCAGCAGGATAGGTTATCTGAACACCGGGGAGCTGTTTTTT. Translating it yields CASRIGYLNTGELFF.

The CDR3 bases are TGTGCCAGCAGGGCGGGACAGAAGACATCTGGGGCCAACGTCCTGACTTTC. Its translation: CASRAGQKTSGANVLTF. V and J are TRBV2 and TRBJ2-6, with D possibly matching TRBD1 (7 bases). Trimming took 6 bases from V and 1 from J, leaving 16 bases between them. The CDR3 loop spans 17 amino acids. Germline V gene data show CDR1 as SNHLY and CDR2 as FYNNEI.

This sequence joins TRBV5-8 and TRBJ1-4, with TRBD1 matching over 8 bases. V was pared by 0 bases and J by 6 bases, with 4 bases of the junction left unmatched. The CDR3 runs to 15 residues. The V gene's germline CDR1 is SGHTS and CDR2 YDEGEE. CDR3 in amino acids: CASSLETGGYEKLFF. DNA for the CDR3: TGTGCCAGCAGCTTGGAAACAGGGGGATATGAAAAACTGTTTTTT.

The rearrangement links TRBV4-1 to TRBJ2-5, with 10 bases matching TRBD2. Germline lookup yields CDR1 MGHRA and CDR2 YSYEKL. The CDR3 consists of 16 residues. V shed 4 bases and J 3 bases; nucleotides not matched to a gene: 8. CDR3 protein: CASSRIVLAGKETQYF. The CDR3 DNA reads TGCGCCAGCAGCCGGATAGTACTAGCGGGGAAAGAGACCCAGTACTTC.

A single count supports this clone. V usage is TRBV30 and J usage is TRBJ1-2; TRBD1 is a possible D gene (5 bases). The germline V gene encodes CDR1 GTSNPN and CDR2 SVGIG (reference sequence). This CDR3 comprises 13 residues. The V end lost 2 bases, the J end lost 4 bases, and 11 bases lay between the germline ends. CDR3 amino acids: CAWSPGTAYGYTF. As DNA, the CDR3 is TGTGCCTGGAGTCCTGGGACGGCCTATGGCTACACCTTC.

V gene TRBV11-2 combines with J gene TRBJ2-3; D is possibly TRBD1 (5 bases). The V gene's germline CDR1 is SGHAT and CDR2 FQNNGV. The CDR3 sequence is 17 residues long. Trimming pared 0 bases from V and 1 base from J, leaving 14 bases between. CDR3 coding DNA: TGTGCCAGCAGCTTAGATCAGGGTATAATGGGCACAGATACGCAGTATTTT. It codes for CASSLDQGIMGTDTQYF.

The chain couples TRBV29-1 to TRBJ2-6; 7 bases agree with TRBD2. This CDR3 has 14 residues. In germline, CDR1 is SQVTM, CDR2 ANQGSEA. Trimming cost V 6 bases and J 2 bases; bases outside gene matches: 4. The DNA of the CDR3 is TGCAGCGTCGAGGCGGGAGCTGGGGCCAACGTCCTGACTTTC. It yields the protein CSVEAGAGANVLTF.